Shown below are 24 T cell receptor beta chains from a single sample sequenced in a study of siplizumab effects on memory and regulatory T cells. Clones were read by immunoSEQ multiplex PCR, and TCRdb kept only the in-frame ones, dropping some. The top ten hold around 0.031% of the sample, which has 90,000 to 95,000 clones, roughly 95% seen once. The sample comprised naive CD4+ T cells sorted from blood. The origin of the receptors is a human donor in good health.

The chain combines TRBV6-5 with TRBJ2-3; TRBD2 matches 9 bases. CDR1 and CDR2 from the germline V gene are MNHEY and SVGAGI. This CDR3 is 15 amino acids long. The V and J ends lost 6 bases and 2 bases, in that order; junction bases with no gene match: 6. Here the CDR3 DNA reads TGTGCCAGCAGGCCGGGACTAGCAGACACAGATACGCAGTATTTT. Protein product: CASRPGLADTDTQYF.

The CDR3 here is CASSGLAAGTDTQYF. Written as DNA, the CDR3 is TGCGCCAGCAGCGGACTAGCAGCAGGCACAGATACGCAGTATTTT. This sequence joins TRBV5-1 and TRBJ2-3; 8 nucleotides match TRBD2. Germline CDR1 SGHRS, CDR2 YFSETQ. With 4 bases clipped from V and 1 base from J, the junction kept 5 bases outside the gene matches. CDR3 length: 15 amino acids.

The chain carries TRBV19 and TRBJ2-7; TRBD1 matches at 10 bases. CDR1 LNHDA and CDR2 SQIVND come from the germline V gene (reference sequence). Trimming at V came to 3 bases and at J to 4 bases, leaving 6 bases not matched to a gene. This CDR3 is built from 15 residues. The CDR3 protein is CASSIPGQGRYEQYF. DNA for the CDR3: TGTGCCAGTAGTATCCCGGGACAGGGGAGGTACGAGCAGTACTTC.

The chain couples TRBV2 to TRBJ1-6, with 8 bases aligning to TRBD1. Germline CDR1 SNHLY, CDR2 FYNNEI. The CDR3 spans 15 residues. V trimming: 8 bases; J trimming: 6 bases; junction bases outside the gene matches: 9. The chain's CDR3 is CASSLQGGPNSPLHF. The CDR3 bases are TGTGCCAGCTCCCTACAGGGGGGTCCTAATTCACCCCTCCACTTT.

The chain employs TRBV25-1 and TRBJ2-7; TRBD1 matches at 7 bases. CDR3 length: 14 amino acids. The V and J ends lost 1 base and 0 bases, in that order; junction bases with no gene match: 0. Germline V lookup: CDR1 MGHDK, CDR2 SYGVNS. CDR3 bases: TGTGCCAGCAGTGAATGGGACAGCTCCTACGAGCAGTACTTC. Translated, it gives CASSEWDSSYEQYF.

V usage is TRBV29-1 and J usage is TRBJ1-4; the D is unclear. The germline V gene has CDR1 SQVTM and CDR2 ANQGSEA. The CDR3 is made up of 12 amino acids. Between the trimmed V and J ends, which lost 5 bases and 2 bases, there was a span of 6 bases. Here the CDR3 DNA reads TGCAGCGTTCGCGGGACTAATGAAAAACTGTTTTTT. This encodes CSVRGTNEKLFF.

The CDR3 nucleotides are TGTGCCAGCACGCAACAGACGGGACAGGGAACCTACTATGGCTACACCTTC. This translates into CASTQQTGQGTYYGYTF. The V call is TRBV4-2, the J call TRBJ1-2; 9 bases fit TRBD1. Per germline, CDR1 LGHNA and CDR2 YNFKEQ. This CDR3 contains 17 residues. Unmatched junction bases numbered 15, after V lost 7 bases and J lost 3 bases.

For the CDR3, the DNA is TGTGCCAGCAGTTCCGGGACAGTCGGAAACATTCAGTACTTC. Its protein is CASSSGTVGNIQYF. The chain links TRBV7-2 to TRBJ2-4; 7 bases fit TRBD1. The CDR3 extends over 14 amino acids. V lost 6 bases, J lost 6 bases, and 8 bases stayed unmatched. CDR1 and CDR2 from the germline V gene are SGHTA and FQGNSA.

J is TRBJ1-1 and V is TRBV28; 7 bases are shared with TRBD1. The CDR3 has 14 amino acids. Germline V gives CDR1 MDHEN, CDR2 SYDVKM. V shed 5 bases, J shed 4 bases, and the junction held 7 bases outside the gene matches. The CDR3 bases are TGTGCCAGCAGTCGACAGGGTCTGGGCACTGAAGCTTTCTTT. It translates to CASSRQGLGTEAFF.

This CDR3 reads CSGDRGFETQYF. The CDR3 nucleotides are TGCAGCGGTGACAGGGGCTTTGAGACCCAGTACTTC. The rearrangement joins TRBV29-1 to TRBJ2-5; 8 bases line up with TRBD1. Per the germline V gene, CDR1 is SQVTM and CDR2 is ANQGSEA. With V trimmed by 7 bases and J by 5 bases, 6 bases remained unmatched. The length of the CDR3 is 12 residues.

This clone is a singleton in its sample. The gene calls are TRBV18 and TRBJ1-2; unclear D gene. Trimming took 3 bases from V and 10 from J, leaving 24 bases between them. This CDR3 region has 16 residues. Germline CDR1 reads KGHSH; CDR2 reads LQKENI. CDR3 in DNA: TGTGCCAGCTCACCCACGGTCGCCAAGGGTGCCGCTTTCTACACCTTC. This sequence encodes CASSPTVAKGAAFYTF.

The V call is TRBV9, the J call TRBJ2-1; D might be TRBD2 (6 bases). Germline loops: CDR1 SGDLS, CDR2 YYNGEE. The CDR3 totals 15 residues. V was shortened by 2 bases and J by 4 bases, with 13 bases between the two germline ends. The CDR3 DNA follows: TGTGCCAGCAGCGTCTTCGCGGGGTCTTACAATGAGCAGTTCTTC. It encodes CASSVFAGSYNEQFF. The variable domain in full, completed from reference TRBV9 and TRBJ2-1, reads DSGVTQTPKHLITATGQRVTLRCSPRSGDLSVYWYQQSLDQGLQFLIQYYNGEERAKGNILERFSAQQFPDLHSELNLSSLELGDSALYFCASSVFAGSYNEQFFGPGTRLTVL.

This sequence joins TRBV6-1 and TRBJ2-7, with 9 bases identical to TRBD1. This CDR3 spans 14 amino acids. The ends lost 6 bases at V and 5 bases at J; junction bases unmatched: 8. The germline V gene encodes CDR1 MNHNS and CDR2 SASEGT. The CDR3 sequence is CASRTGTGIHEQYF. The CDR3 coding sequence is TGTGCCAGCAGGACCGGGACAGGGATCCACGAGCAGTACTTC.

The CDR3 bases are TGTGCAAGTCGCTTAGTGCGGGGACTGAACACTGAAGCTTTCTTT. Its translation is CASRLVRGLNTEAFF. This chain uses TRBV12-2 with TRBJ1-1. TRBV12-2 is annotated as a pseudogene. The CDR3 length is 15 residues.

This clone was counted once. V usage is TRBV7-3 and J usage is TRBJ2-1; no clear D. Germline CDR1 and CDR2: SGHTA and FQGTGA. This CDR3 has 15 residues. V shed 3 bases and J shed 0 bases, with 9 bases lying between them. In nucleotides, the CDR3 is TGTGCCAGCAGCTTCGAAGTAAGCTCCTACAATGAGCAGTTCTTC. It yields the protein CASSFEVSSYNEQFF.

The chain combines TRBV19 with TRBJ1-2; D not resolved. The CDR3 has 12 residues. Germline CDR1 is LNHDA and CDR2 is SQIVND (reference sequence). V was trimmed by 7 bases and J by 6 bases, leaving 12 bases between them. The CDR3 region is CASISDANGYTF. CDR3 bases: TGTGCCAGTATCTCGGACGCGAATGGCTACACCTTC. Full variable domain (missing parts from reference TRBV19 and TRBJ1-2): DGGITQSPKYLFRKEGQNVTLSCEQNLNHDAMYWYRQDPGQGLRLIYYSQIVNDFQKGDIAEGYSVSREKKESFPLTVTSAQKNPTAFYLCASISDANGYTFGSGTRLTVV.

J is TRBJ2-7 and V is TRBV2, with TRBD1 matching over 10 bases. Germline V gene data show CDR1 as SNHLY and CDR2 as FYNNEI. The trim removed 8 bases at V and 5 bases at J, leaving 6 bases unmatched. The CDR3 covers 13 residues. CDR3 in amino acids: CASLKDRGDEQYF. The CDR3, as DNA: TGTGCCAGCTTGAAGGACAGGGGGGACGAGCAGTACTTC.

As concerns this clone: The sample has other DNA sequences that encode this CDR3 too. The chain combines TRBV7-9 with TRBJ1-5; 8 positions agree with TRBD1. J gave up 7 bases and V 3 bases, and 2 bases lay outside the gene matches. Germline CDR1 SEHNR, CDR2 FQNEAQ (reference sequence). The CDR3 has 13 residues. CDR3 nucleotide sequence: TGTGCCAGCAGCTTGACAGGGGACCAGCCCCAGCATTTT. The encoded protein is CASSLTGDQPQHF.

V gene TRBV6-5 combines with J gene TRBJ2-3; TRBD2 matches at 10 bases. The CDR3 is made up of 15 amino acids. Trimming at V came to 6 bases and at J to 5 bases, leaving 8 bases not matched to a gene. Germline CDR1 MNHEY, CDR2 SVGAGI. CDR3 sequence reads: CASRTSGGAGDTQYF. The CDR3 region has the DNA TGTGCCAGCAGAACGAGCGGGGGGGCTGGAGATACGCAGTATTTT.

V usage is TRBV5-8 and J usage is TRBJ1-1; unclear D gene. The V end was cut by 2 bases, the J end by 6 bases, with 8 bases between. Germline V gene data show CDR1 as SGHTS and CDR2 as YDEGEE. The CDR3 length is 12 residues. CDR3 protein: CASSFYPAEAFF. The CDR3 DNA reads TGTGCCAGCAGCTTTTATCCGGCTGAAGCTTTCTTT.

The V and J genes are TRBV4-2 and TRBJ1-2; D remains unclear. V was cut by 0 bases and J by 1 base, with 9 bases left in between. CDR1 and CDR2 from the germline V gene are LGHNA and YNFKEQ. There are 15 residues in the CDR3. This CDR3 is CASSQDVGSNYGYTF. CDR3 in DNA: TGTGCCAGCAGCCAAGATGTTGGCAGTAACTATGGCTACACCTTC.

This rearrangement joins TRBV12-5 to TRBJ1-1; D not certain. CDR3 size: 14 residues. The germline CDR1 and CDR2 sequences are LGHNT and FRNRAP. Trimming left V 2 bases short and J 5 bases short, with 12 bases between. The DNA of the CDR3 is TGTGCTAGTGGTTTGATTACGGGTAGGACTGAAGCTTTCTTT. Translation: CASGLITGRTEAFF.

The chain uses TRBV5-1 and TRBJ2-3, with TRBD2 matching 11 bases. The V gene end was trimmed by 4 bases and the J gene end by 3 bases; junction bases not matched to a gene: 4. CDR3 length: 15 residues. Germline CDR1 SGHRS, CDR2 YFSETQ. CDR3 DNA: TGCGCCAGCAGCAGACTAGCGGGGAGGACAGATACGCAGTATTTT. It codes for CASSRLAGRTDTQYF. Variable domain in full (rest from reference TRBV5-1 and TRBJ2-3): KAGVTQTPRYLIKTRGQQVTLSCSPISGHRSVSWYQQTPGQGLQFLFEYFSETQRNKGNFPGRFSGRQFSNSRSEMNVSTLELGDSALYLCASSRLAGRTDTQYFGPGTRLTVL.

The chain has TRBV23-1 and TRBJ2-5; D might be TRBD1 or TRBD2, each matching 6 bases. Being an ORF, TRBV23-1 has a function that is uncertain. The CDR3 is 19 residues long. V was trimmed by 2 bases and J by 1 base, leaving 23 bases between them. CDR3 coding DNA: TGCGCCAGCAGTCAAAGGGGGGCCCCCCCGGACAGAATCCAAGAGACCCAGTACTTC. Protein: CASSQRGAPPDRIQETQYF.